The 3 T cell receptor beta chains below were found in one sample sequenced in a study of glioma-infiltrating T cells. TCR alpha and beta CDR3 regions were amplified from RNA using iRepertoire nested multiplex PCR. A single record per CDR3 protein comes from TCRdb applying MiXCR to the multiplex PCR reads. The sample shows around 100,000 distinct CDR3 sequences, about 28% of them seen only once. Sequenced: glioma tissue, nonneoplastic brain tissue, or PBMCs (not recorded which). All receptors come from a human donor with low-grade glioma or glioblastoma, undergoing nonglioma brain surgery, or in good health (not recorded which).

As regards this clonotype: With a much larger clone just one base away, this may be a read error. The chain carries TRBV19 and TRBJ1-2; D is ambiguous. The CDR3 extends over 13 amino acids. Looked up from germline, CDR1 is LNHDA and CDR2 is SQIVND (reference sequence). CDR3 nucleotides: TGTGTCAGTAGTATTGCGGCTAACTATGGCTACACCTTC. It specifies CVSSIAANYGYTF.

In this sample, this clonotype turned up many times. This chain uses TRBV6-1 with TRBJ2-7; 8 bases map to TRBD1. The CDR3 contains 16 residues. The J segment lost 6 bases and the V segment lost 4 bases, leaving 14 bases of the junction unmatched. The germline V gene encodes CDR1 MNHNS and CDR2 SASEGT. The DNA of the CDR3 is TGTGCCAGCAGTGTGTCCCGCGGGCAGGGGGCCCGCGAGCAGTACTTC. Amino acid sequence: CASSVSRGQGAREQYF.

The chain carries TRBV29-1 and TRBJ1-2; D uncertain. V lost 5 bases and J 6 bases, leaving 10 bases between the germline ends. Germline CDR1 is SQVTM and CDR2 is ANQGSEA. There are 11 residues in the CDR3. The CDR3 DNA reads TGCAGCGTTTCAGGTTTTAATGGCTACACCTTC. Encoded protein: CSVSGFNGYTF.